This TCR beta chain was identified in a study of CD4 T cells in relation to SARS-CoV-2 and coronaviruses. Study background: ViraFEST: approximately ten-day antigen culture of PBMCs, then TCR beta CDR3 sequencing. General study points: Compared with monoreactive clones, crossreactive clones showed significantly weaker SARS-CoV-2 expansion.

As for this clone: Its antigen is unknown.

The ends lost 3 bases at V and 4 bases at J; junction bases unmatched: 7. This CDR3 is 15 amino acids long. Germline V gives CDR1 MNHNS, CDR2 SASEGT. The unexposed donors gave CD4+ T cells in 2011-2018, prior to COVID-19. The cells were cultured for about 10 days before CD4+ T cells were isolated. Method: immunoSEQ multiplex PCR; TCRdb's copy keeps in-frame clones and lacks some. The data show around 24,000 clones, with roughly 80% seen just once and around 12% held by the top ten. The specimen was CD4+ T cells from PBMCs, cultured in vitro. This clonotype originated in a human donor in good health. The V call is TRBV6-1, the J call TRBJ2-7; 9 bases are a match to TRBD2. The CDR3 nucleotides are TGTGCCAGCAGTGAGGTTAGCGGGAGAAGGTACGAGCAGTACTTC. Its protein product is CASSEVSGRRYEQYF.